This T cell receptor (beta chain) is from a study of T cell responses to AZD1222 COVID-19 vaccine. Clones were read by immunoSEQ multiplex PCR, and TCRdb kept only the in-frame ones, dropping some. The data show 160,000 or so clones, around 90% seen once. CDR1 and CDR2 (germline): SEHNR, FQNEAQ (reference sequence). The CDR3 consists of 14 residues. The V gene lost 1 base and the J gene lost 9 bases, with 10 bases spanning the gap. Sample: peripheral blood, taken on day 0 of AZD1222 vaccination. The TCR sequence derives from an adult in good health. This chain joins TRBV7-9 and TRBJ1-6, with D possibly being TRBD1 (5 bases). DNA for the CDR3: TGTGCCAGCAGCTTAGGGCAGAGGGGTTCACCCCTCCACTTT. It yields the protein CASSLGQRGSPLHF. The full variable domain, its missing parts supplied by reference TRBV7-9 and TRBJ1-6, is DTGVSQNPRHKITKRGQNVTFRCDPISEHNRLYWYRQTLGQGPEFLTYFQNEAQLEKSRLLSDRFSAERPKGSFSTLEIQRTEQGDSAMYLCASSLGQRGSPLHFGNGTRLTVT.